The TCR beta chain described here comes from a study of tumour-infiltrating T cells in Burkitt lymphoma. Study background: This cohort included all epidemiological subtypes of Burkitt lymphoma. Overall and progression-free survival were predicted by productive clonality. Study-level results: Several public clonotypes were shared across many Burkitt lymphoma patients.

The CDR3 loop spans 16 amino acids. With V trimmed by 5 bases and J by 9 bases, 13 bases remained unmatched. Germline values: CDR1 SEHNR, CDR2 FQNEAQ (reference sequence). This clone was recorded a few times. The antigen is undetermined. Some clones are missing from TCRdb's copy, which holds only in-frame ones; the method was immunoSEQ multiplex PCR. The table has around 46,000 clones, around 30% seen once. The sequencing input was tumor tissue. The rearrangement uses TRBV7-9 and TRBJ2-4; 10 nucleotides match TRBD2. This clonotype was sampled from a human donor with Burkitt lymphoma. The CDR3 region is CASSIPSGGVHSIQYF. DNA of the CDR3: TGTGCCAGCAGCATTCCTAGCGGGGGAGTCCATAGCATTCAGTACTTC.